What follows describes a single TCR beta chain. As yet, its antigen is unknown. This entry comes from a study of T cell responses to AZD1222 COVID-19 vaccine. Broader study findings: Repertoire samples came only from after the peak T cell response. White British people made up most donors, females outnumbered males, and clonal diversity was possibly underestimated. Receipt of two AZD1222 doses was followed by a rise in Spike-specific TCR breadth and depth.

CDR1 SGHKS and CDR2 YYEKEE come from the germline V gene (reference sequence). CDR3 size: 18 residues. The trim removed 1 base at V and 9 bases at J, leaving 17 bases unmatched. The repertoire was sequenced with immunoSEQ multiplex PCR; TCRdb's copy has only in-frame clones and lacks some. In the table there are about 48,000 clones, 70% to 90% of which are singletons. V usage is TRBV5-5 and J usage is TRBJ2-1; 9 bases align to TRBD2. The TCR comes from an adult who received the AZD1222 COVID-19 vaccine. This specimen consisted of peripheral blood, obtained 28 days after the second AZD1222 dose. In DNA, the CDR3 is TGTGCCAGCAGCTTGTCGGGCGCGGGAGGGCCTGTTTGGGGTGAGCAGTTCTTC. Translated, it gives CASSLSGAGGPVWGEQFF.